These 14 T cell receptor beta chains share one sample of origin, sequenced in a study of T cell repertoires in cytomegalovirus infection. In TCRdb, the reads were re-called with MiXCR into one record per CDR3 protein. In the table there are approximately 990,000 distinct CDR3 sequences, around 31% of which are singletons. These TCRs are of unknown antigen specificity. Sequences were derived from cultured CD8+ T cells from PBMCs, sampled from culture after CMV antigen stimulation. The receptors derive from a human donor in good health (CMV status not recorded). Some clones in this sample may be carry-over from other donors' samples.

The chain is built from TRBV6-1 and TRBJ2-7; 8 bases are shared with TRBD2. Germline V lookup: CDR1 MNHNS, CDR2 SASEGT. The CDR3 covers 14 residues. The CDR3 region is CASSRVAGSSEQYV. In DNA form, the CDR3 reads TGTGCCAGCAGTCGAGTAGCGGGGTCCTCCGAGCAGTACGTC.

V and J are TRBV7-9 and TRBJ1-6; D perhaps matches TRBD1 (5 bases). This CDR3 contains 14 residues. V lost 1 base and J lost 6, with 7 bases in between. CDR1 SEHNR and CDR2 FQNEAQ come from the germline V gene (reference sequence). The CDR3 DNA is TGTGCCAGCAGCTTAGGGGGGATTAATTCACCCCTCCACTTT. Translation gives CASSLGGINSPLHF.

This clonotype was detected a few times. The chain links TRBV27 to TRBJ1-3; no firm D call. Trimming stripped 5 bases from V and 0 bases from J, with 11 bases between. The CDR3 has 15 residues. The germline gives CDR1 MNHEY, CDR2 SMNVEV (reference sequence). DNA for the CDR3: TGTGCCAGCAGTCCCAACCCGGGCTCTGGAAACACCATATATTTT. Translated, it gives CASSPNPGSGNTIYF.

V usage is TRBV27 and J usage is TRBJ2-5; D is unclear. V was pared by 3 bases and J by 4 bases, with 6 bases between. The CDR3 runs to 12 residues. Germline assignment: CDR1 MNHEY and CDR2 SMNVEV (reference sequence). The CDR3 DNA is TGTGCCAGCAGTTTCATGGGAGAGACCCAGTACTTC. Translation: CASSFMGETQYF.

This clonotype was recorded a few times. Possible read error: a much larger clone is one base away. This chain links TRBV12-3 or TRBV12-4 with TRBJ1-2, with D uncertain. CDR3 length equals 12 residues. V was pared by 3 bases and J by 3 bases, with 5 bases between. The CDR3 DNA follows: TGTGCCAGCAGTTTTGTGGACTATGGCTACACCTTC. Its translation: CASSFVDYGYTF.

J is TRBJ2-1 and V is TRBV29-1; perhaps TRBD2 as D (5 bases). Germline V gives CDR1 SQVTM, CDR2 ANQGSEA. The CDR3 extends over 13 amino acids. V was clipped by 3 bases and J by 6 bases, with 12 bases between them. CDR3: CSVDGGQTNEQFF. The CDR3 DNA is TGCAGCGTTGATGGAGGCCAGACCAATGAGCAGTTCTTC.

This clonotype was recorded many times. The V call is TRBV7-8, the J call TRBJ1-5; D uncertain. Germline CDR1 and CDR2: SGHVS and FQNEAQ. Trimming removed 0 bases from V and 5 bases from J, with 2 bases in between. The CDR3 loop spans 12 amino acids. CDR3 coding DNA: TGTGCCAGCAGCTTAGCATATCAGCCCCAGCATTTT. Translated, it gives CASSLAYQPQHF.

The count of this clonotype is one. The V call is TRBV15, the J call TRBJ2-3; a possible D gene is TRBD1 (6 bases). This CDR3 is built from 17 residues. Germline assignment: CDR1 LNHNV and CDR2 YYDKDF (reference sequence). V lost 0 bases and J lost 9, with 22 bases in between. CDR3 nucleotides: TGTGCCACCAGCAGAGATCTTATGACAGGCCCCCTCAAAACGCAGTATTTT. Its protein product is CATSRDLMTGPLKTQYF.

This clonotype has only a few counts. This rearrangement joins TRBV27 to TRBJ1-4, with D possibly matching TRBD1 (5 bases). V lost 8 bases to trimming and J lost 4 bases, with 20 bases between them. CDR3 length: 16 amino acids. Germline CDR1 and CDR2: MNHEY and SMNVEV (reference sequence). In nucleotides, the CDR3 is TGTGCCAGCCAGGCCCTAGACAGAGGGATTAATGAAAAACTGTTTTTT. Its translation is CASQALDRGINEKLFF.

This clonotype came up a few times. The V call is TRBV7-9, the J call TRBJ2-1; D is undetermined. CDR3 length equals 13 residues. Germline V CDR1 and CDR2: SEHNR, FQNEAQ (reference sequence). V dropped 1 base and J dropped 9 bases, with 10 bases sitting between them. CDR3 protein: CASSLGLIVEQFF. The CDR3 region has the DNA TGTGCCAGCAGCTTAGGCCTTATTGTTGAGCAGTTCTTC.

V and J are TRBV29-1 and TRBJ2-6; possibly TRBD1 for D (6 bases). This CDR3 is built from 16 residues. Germline CDR1 reads SQVTM; CDR2 reads ANQGSEA. Deletions cut 1 base from V and 0 bases from J, with 10 bases between. The CDR3 DNA reads TGCAGCGTTGAAGCCAGGGGCAACTCTGGGGCCAACGTCCTGACTTTC. This encodes CSVEARGNSGANVLTF.

This clonotype was found many times. The rearrangement uses TRBV12-5 and TRBJ1-2; weak D call: TRBD1 (5 bases). Germline V gene lookup returns CDR1 LGHNT and CDR2 FRNRAP. Deletions cut 5 bases from V and 6 bases from J, with 10 bases between. The CDR3 has 12 residues. CDR3 DNA: TGTGCTAGTGGTCCCCAGGGCAATGGCTACACCTTC. Amino acid sequence: CASGPQGNGYTF. The whole variable domain, remainder taken from reference TRBV12-5 and TRBJ1-2, is DARVTQTPRHKVTEMGQEVTMRCQPILGHNTVFWYRQTMMQGLELLAYFRNRAPLDDSGMPKDRFSAEMPDATLATLKIQPSEPRDSAVYFCASGPQGNGYTFGSGTRLTVV.

This clonotype has only a few counts. The chain links TRBV12-3 or TRBV12-4 to TRBJ2-1; 13 bases match TRBD2. V shed 1 base, J shed 9 bases, and the junction held 15 bases outside the gene matches. The CDR3 contains 19 residues. The CDR3 bases are TGTGCCAGCAGTTTAGGCGCCCCCGGACTAGCGGGGGAACTGGGTGAGCAGTTCTTC. The encoded protein is CASSLGAPGLAGELGEQFF.

This clonotype was counted between two and nine times. This chain uses TRBV20-1 with TRBJ2-4; D ambiguous. Deletions cut 0 bases from V and 0 bases from J, with 9 bases between. The CDR3 length is 15 residues. CDR1 and CDR2 from the germline V gene are DFQATT and SNEGSKA (reference sequence). The CDR3 is CSARDMTLAKNIQYF. DNA for the CDR3: TGCAGTGCTAGAGATATGACATTAGCCAAAAACATTCAGTACTTC.